What follows describes a single TCR beta chain. The source of the sample is a study of CXCR3-negative and CXCR3-positive naive CD8 T cells. Libraries were UMI-labeled 5' RACE TRB cDNA. TCRdb re-called the 5' RACE reads and shows each CDR3 protein once, DNA omitted. This sample lists about 130,000 distinct CDR3 sequences; its ten largest clones have under 0.5%. The germline V gene encodes CDR1 SQVTM and CDR2 ANQGSEA. CDR3 length: 13 residues. The gene calls are TRBV29-1 and TRBJ2-7; TCRdb proposes TRBD1, but this gene call is untestable without DNA. The specimen sequenced was naive CXCR3- CD8+ T cells from blood. The subset denotes: CD45RO-CCR7+CD27+CD95- naive CD8+ T cells lacking CXCR3 (TNR3-). This TCR came from a human donor in good health. Some clones in this sample may be carry-over from other donors' samples. CDR3 protein: CSVELGQSYEQYF.